The 23 T cell receptor beta chains reported below all come from one sample, sequenced in a study of T cell repertoires and HLA-DP antigens. The data were produced by immunoSEQ multiplex PCR, yet TCRdb's version contains in-frame clones alone and is incomplete. The data contain some 110,000 clones, more than 85% of them seen just once; the ten biggest clones take up about 0.27%. The antigens for these receptors are not known. The sequenced sample was CD4+ T cells from PBMCs. These receptors came from a woman aged 18 to 35 in good health and CMV-seronegative.

The chain couples TRBV11-2 to TRBJ1-6; possible D gene TRBD1, 5 bases. V shed 1 base and J shed 7 bases, with 11 bases lying between them. Per the germline V gene, CDR1 is SGHAT and CDR2 is FQNNGV. This CDR3 has 15 residues. The CDR3 here is CASSLVGRVNSPLHF. The CDR3 DNA reads as TGTGCCAGCAGCTTAGTGGGCAGGGTAAATTCACCCCTCCACTTT.

The rearrangement uses TRBV5-1 and TRBJ1-1; D call uncertain. This CDR3 has 15 amino acids. The germline V and J ends were trimmed by 3 bases and 0 bases, with 12 bases remaining between them. Germline values: CDR1 SGHRS, CDR2 YFSETQ. The CDR3, as DNA: TGCGCCAGCAGCTGGAACCGGGGTATGAACACTGAAGCTTTCTTT. This gives the protein CASSWNRGMNTEAFF.

The rearrangement uses TRBV5-6 and TRBJ2-5; tentatively, D is TRBD1 or TRBD2 (5 bases each). The CDR3 length is 17 residues. Germline CDR1 reads SGHDT; CDR2 reads YYEEEE. V was cut by 1 base and J by 5 bases, with 21 bases left in between. The CDR3 here is CASSLNGRGREGETQYF. For the CDR3, the DNA is TGTGCCAGCAGCTTGAACGGGCGAGGAAGAGAGGGGGAGACCCAGTACTTC.

This chain links TRBV6-1 with TRBJ2-7; TRBD2 matches 7 bases. The junction had 6 bases not matched to a gene; V was cut back by 8 bases and J by 2 bases. The germline CDR1 and CDR2 sequences are MNHNS and SASEGT. The CDR3 covers 13 residues. CDR3 in DNA: TGTGCCAGCGGACGGGAGGCCACCTACGAGCAGTACGTC. Protein: CASGREATYEQYV.

The gene calls are TRBV10-2 and TRBJ1-4; D is possibly TRBD1 (6 bases). Germline-derived CDR1 and CDR2 are WSHSY and SAAADI. With 7 bases removed from V and 5 bases from J, the gap between germline ends came to 11 bases. The CDR3 loop spans 13 amino acids. The CDR3 here is CASTGGRNEKLFF. The DNA of the CDR3 is TGCGCCAGCACCGGGGGGCGGAATGAAAAACTGTTTTTT.

This chain uses TRBV11-2 with TRBJ2-7; TRBD2 matches 7 bases. The trim removed 2 bases at V and 9 bases at J, leaving 16 bases unmatched. CDR3 length: 16 amino acids. The germline V gene encodes CDR1 SGHAT and CDR2 FQNNGV. The DNA for the CDR3 is TGTGCCAGCAGCTTAATCATCCTGGGTCTAGCGGACATGCAGTACTTC. Protein: CASSLIILGLADMQYF.

This clone was picked up one time. The J gene is TRBJ2-1, the V gene TRBV27; 7 bases fit TRBD1. This CDR3 has 14 residues. Germline CDR1 and CDR2: MNHEY and SMNVEV (reference sequence). Trimming removed 8 bases from V and 3 bases from J; junction bases left unmatched: 7. The CDR3 DNA follows: TGTGCCAGCCGCGGACAGGTTTTCTACAATGAGCAGTTCTTC. Its translation: CASRGQVFYNEQFF.

The sample holds a few counts of this clone. The genes are TRBV19 and TRBJ1-2, with a tentative D call TRBD1 (6 bases). Looked up from germline, CDR1 is LNHDA and CDR2 is SQIVND (reference sequence). V was clipped by 4 bases and J by 6 bases, with 24 bases between them. This CDR3 region has 17 residues. The CDR3 spells CASSTQTLTKDSHGYTF. CDR3 nucleotides: TGTGCCAGTAGTACTCAAACCCTCACCAAGGACAGCCATGGCTACACCTTC.

The chain carries TRBV28 and TRBJ1-5; D ambiguous. The germline CDR1 and CDR2 sequences are MDHEN and SYDVKM. V lost 5 bases and J lost 6, with 17 bases in between. The length of the CDR3 is 15 residues. CDR3 amino acids: CASSPHPGRSQPQHF. CDR3 coding DNA: TGTGCCAGCAGTCCCCACCCGGGGAGGAGTCAGCCCCAGCATTTT.

The chain recombines TRBV27 with TRBJ2-3; 9 bases line up with TRBD2. Germline assignment: CDR1 MNHEY and CDR2 SMNVEV (reference sequence). V dropped 4 bases and J dropped 1; count of bases not matched to a gene: 6. The CDR3 is 16 amino acids. The CDR3 nucleotides are TGTGCCAGCAGTTCCTATTTAGCGGGGGGCACAGATACGCAGTATTTT. It encodes CASSSYLAGGTDTQYF.

This chain joins TRBV5-4 and TRBJ2-3; 8 nucleotides match TRBD2. The V and J ends lost 0 bases and 3 bases, in that order; junction bases with no gene match: 6. CDR1 SGHNT and CDR2 YYREEE come from the germline V gene (reference sequence). This CDR3 has 16 amino acids. The CDR3 is CASSLALGLVTDTQYF. The CDR3 DNA follows: TGTGCCAGCAGCTTGGCCCTGGGACTAGTAACAGATACGCAGTATTTT.

The V call is TRBV28, the J call TRBJ2-7; 9 nucleotides line up with TRBD1. Per germline, CDR1 MDHEN and CDR2 SYDVKM. The CDR3 length is 15 residues. V gave up 6 bases and J gave up 2 bases; unmatched junction bases: 8. This chain's CDR3 is CASSRPGQGAYEQYV. The CDR3 nucleotides read TGTGCCAGCAGCCGTCCGGGACAGGGCGCCTACGAGCAGTACGTC.

This chain links TRBV2 with TRBJ1-5, with D unresolved. The CDR3 contains 18 residues. Germline V CDR1 and CDR2: SNHLY, FYNNEI. The ends were cut back, 3 bases at V and 0 bases at J, with 18 bases in the middle. CDR3 DNA sequence: TGTGCCAGCAGTGATGAGACCAGAAGGCTAAATAGCAATCAGCCCCAGCATTTT. Protein: CASSDETRRLNSNQPQHF.

The CDR3 nucleotides read TGTGCCAGCAGTTTAATAGGTATCAGGGTGGGCGAAAAACTGTTTTTT. This codes for CASSLIGIRVGEKLFF. The chain combines TRBV28 with TRBJ1-4; tentatively, D is TRBD1 (5 bases). Trimming stripped 2 bases from V and 8 bases from J, with 18 bases between. Germline V gene data show CDR1 as MDHEN and CDR2 as SYDVKM. The CDR3 is 16 amino acids.

This rearrangement joins TRBV9 to TRBJ1-4; 12 bases are shared with TRBD1. Germline assignment: CDR1 SGDLS and CDR2 YYNGEE. Losses at the gene ends were 4 bases for V and 7 bases for J; bases not matched to a gene: 17. The CDR3 runs to 19 residues. The CDR3 here is CASSSRPGTGGSQGEKLFF. For the CDR3, the DNA is TGTGCCAGCAGCTCAAGACCCGGGACAGGGGGCTCACAAGGTGAAAAACTGTTTTTT.

This chain uses TRBV6-1 with TRBJ2-4, with 9 bases aligning to TRBD1. The CDR3 is 16 residues long. Germline CDR1 MNHNS, CDR2 SASEGT. The V segment lost 0 bases and the J segment 2 bases; nucleotides outside the gene matches: 2. DNA of the CDR3: TGTGCCAGCAGTGAAGCTGGACAGGGGACCAAAAACATTCAGTACTTC. Amino acids: CASSEAGQGTKNIQYF.

J is TRBJ2-2 and V is TRBV9; possibly TRBD1 or TRBD2 for D (5 bases each). The length of the CDR3 is 15 residues. CDR1 SGDLS and CDR2 YYNGEE come from the germline V gene. Trimming removed 3 bases from V and 3 bases from J, with 12 bases in between. The CDR3 sequence is CASSGWGSHTGELFF. Here the CDR3 DNA reads TGTGCCAGCAGCGGCTGGGGGAGTCACACCGGGGAGCTGTTTTTT.

This clone showed up just once. This chain uses TRBV6-6 with TRBJ2-7; possibly TRBD1 for D (6 bases). Trimming took 5 bases from V and 2 from J, leaving 13 bases between them. The germline V gene encodes CDR1 MNHNY and CDR2 SVGAGI (reference sequence). There are 14 residues in the CDR3. This CDR3 is CASSLPGQPYEQYV. CDR3 coding DNA: TGTGCCAGCAGTCTCCCTGGACAGCCCTACGAGCAGTACGTC.

V is TRBV7-3 and J is TRBJ2-1; D is ambiguous. The CDR3 is 12 residues long. The germline CDR1 and CDR2 sequences are SGHTA and FQGTGA. Trimming removed 3 bases from V and 10 bases from J, with 10 bases in between. This CDR3 reads CASSLYGGEQFF. CDR3 nucleotides: TGTGCCAGCAGCTTGTACGGCGGAGAGCAGTTCTTC. Full variable domain (outside the CDR3, taken from reference TRBV7-3 and TRBJ2-1): GAGVSQTPSNKVTEKGKYVELRCDPISGHTALYWYRQSLGQGPEFLIYFQGTGAADDSGLPNDRFFAVRPEGSVSTLKIQRTERGDSAVYLCASSLYGGEQFFGPGTRLTVL.

The chain joins TRBV28 to TRBJ2-4; D perhaps matches TRBD1 (5 bases). Germline V gene sequence: CDR1 MDHEN, CDR2 SYDVKM. This CDR3 has 16 residues. V gave up 4 bases and J gave up 0 bases, with 13 bases separating them. As DNA, the CDR3 is TGTGCCAGCAGTTCCCGACAGAGGCTAGCCAAAAACATTCAGTACTTC. Its protein is CASSSRQRLAKNIQYF.

CDR3 sequence: CASSQGAGNQPQHF. DNA of the CDR3: TGTGCCAGCAGCCAGGGGGCAGGCAATCAGCCCCAGCATTTT. The chain recombines TRBV6-5 with TRBJ1-5, with 8 bases aligning to TRBD1. The V gene's germline CDR1 is MNHEY and CDR2 SVGAGI. This CDR3 has 14 amino acids. J lost 2 bases, V lost 6 bases, and 3 bases had no gene match.

CDR3 in DNA: TGTGCCAGCAGGTCCATAGGGGGAAACACCATATATTTT. Protein: CASRSIGGNTIYF. The rearrangement joins TRBV27 to TRBJ1-3; D remains ambiguous. Germline V gene sequence: CDR1 MNHEY, CDR2 SMNVEV (reference sequence). V lost 6 bases, J lost 4 bases, and 10 bases lay in between. CDR3 length: 13 amino acids.

This clone has just one count. The rearrangement links TRBV7-6 to TRBJ2-7; 8 bases are a match to TRBD2. CDR1 and CDR2 (germline): SGHVS, FNYEAQ. The CDR3 covers 16 residues. Unmatched junction bases numbered 4, after V lost 0 bases and J lost 0 bases. CDR3 amino acids: CASSLAPAGVSYEQYF. Here the CDR3 DNA reads TGTGCCAGCAGCTTAGCGCCAGCGGGGGTCTCCTACGAGCAGTACTTC.